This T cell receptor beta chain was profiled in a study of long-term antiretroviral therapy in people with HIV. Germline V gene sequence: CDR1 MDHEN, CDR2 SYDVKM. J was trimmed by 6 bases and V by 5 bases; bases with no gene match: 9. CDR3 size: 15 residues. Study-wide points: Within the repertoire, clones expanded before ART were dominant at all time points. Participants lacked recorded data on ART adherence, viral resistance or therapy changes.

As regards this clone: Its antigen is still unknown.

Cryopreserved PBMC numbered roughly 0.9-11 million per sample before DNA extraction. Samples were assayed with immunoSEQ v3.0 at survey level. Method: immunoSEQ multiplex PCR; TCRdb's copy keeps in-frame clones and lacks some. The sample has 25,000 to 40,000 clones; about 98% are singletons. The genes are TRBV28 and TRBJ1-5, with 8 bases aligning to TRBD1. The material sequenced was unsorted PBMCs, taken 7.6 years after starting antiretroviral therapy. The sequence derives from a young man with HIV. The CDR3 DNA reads TGTGCCAGCAGTGCCGGGACAGGCGAGGTTCAGCCCCAGCATTTT. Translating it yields CASSAGTGEVQPQHF.